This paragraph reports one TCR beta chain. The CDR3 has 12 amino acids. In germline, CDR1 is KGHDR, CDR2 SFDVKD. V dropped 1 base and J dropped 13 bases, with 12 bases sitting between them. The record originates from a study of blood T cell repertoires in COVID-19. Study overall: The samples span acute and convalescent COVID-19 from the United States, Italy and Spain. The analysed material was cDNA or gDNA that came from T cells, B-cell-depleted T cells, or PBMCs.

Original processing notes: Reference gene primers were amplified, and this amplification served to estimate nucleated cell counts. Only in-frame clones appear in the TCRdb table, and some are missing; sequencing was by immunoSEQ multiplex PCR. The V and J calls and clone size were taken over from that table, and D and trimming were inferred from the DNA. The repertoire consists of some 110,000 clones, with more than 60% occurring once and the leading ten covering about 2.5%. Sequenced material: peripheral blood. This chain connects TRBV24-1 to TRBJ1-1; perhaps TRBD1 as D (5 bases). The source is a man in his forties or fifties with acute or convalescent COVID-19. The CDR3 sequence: CATSDFGGEYFF. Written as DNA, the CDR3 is TGTGCCACCAGTGATTTTGGGGGGGAGTATTTCTTT.